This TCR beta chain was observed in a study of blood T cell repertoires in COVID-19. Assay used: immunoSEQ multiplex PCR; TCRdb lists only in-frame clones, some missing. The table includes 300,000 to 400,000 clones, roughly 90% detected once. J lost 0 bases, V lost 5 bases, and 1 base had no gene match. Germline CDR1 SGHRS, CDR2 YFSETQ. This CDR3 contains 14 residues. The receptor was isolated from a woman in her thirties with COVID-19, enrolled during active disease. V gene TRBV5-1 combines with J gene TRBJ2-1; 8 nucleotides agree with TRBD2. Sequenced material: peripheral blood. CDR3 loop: CASRGTSSYNEQFF. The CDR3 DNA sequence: TGCGCCAGCAGAGGGACTAGCTCCTACAATGAGCAGTTCTTC.